The 4 T cell receptor beta chains listed next were all sequenced from one sample in a study of identical twins. TCRdb itself ran the 5' RACE reads through MiXCR, one entry per CDR3 protein. Found here are 350,000 or so distinct CDR3 sequences, approximately 8.8% of them singletons; the top ten hold over 7%. The sequencing sample was made of naive T cells sorted from blood. Source of these receptors: a woman between 50 and 59 years old in good health.

This clonotype showed up many times. The rearrangement links TRBV5-1 to TRBJ2-5, with D perhaps given as TRBD1 or TRBD2 (5 bases each). This CDR3 contains 18 residues. Germline assignment: CDR1 SGHRS and CDR2 YFSETQ. Trimming removed 0 bases at V and 0 bases at J, with 18 bases between. The CDR3 DNA reads as TGCGCCAGCAGCTTGGCCCAACTCGGGACCACGTACCAAGAGACCCAGTACTTC. It is translated as CASSLAQLGTTYQETQYF.

This clonotype was counted only a few times. The rearrangement joins TRBV10-2 to TRBJ2-5; 9 nucleotides agree with TRBD2. Germline loops: CDR1 WSHSY, CDR2 SAAADI. CDR3 length equals 17 residues. V shed 8 bases and J 2 bases; nucleotides not matched to a gene: 15. The CDR3 DNA follows: TGCGCCAGCTACGGGGTTAGCGGGAGAGACATACAAGAGACCCAGTACTTC. Translation gives CASYGVSGRDIQETQYF.

This sequence joins TRBV7-2 and TRBJ2-1, with D possibly TRBD1 on 5 matching bases. Deletions cut 2 bases from V and 6 bases from J, with 14 bases between. CDR3 length: 15 amino acids. Per germline, CDR1 SGHTA and CDR2 FQGNSA. DNA for the CDR3: TGTGCCAGCAGCTTAAACCAGGGATTCGGCAATGAGCAGTTCTTC. This translates into CASSLNQGFGNEQFF.

The chain joins TRBV11-3 to TRBJ2-3; perhaps TRBD2 as D (6 bases). Trimming stripped 4 bases from V and 5 bases from J, with 19 bases between. In germline, CDR1 is SGHNT, CDR2 YENEEA. The CDR3 covers 16 residues. The CDR3 spells CASSWDFLVAEDTQYF. The CDR3 DNA is TGTGCCAGCAGCTGGGACTTCCTAGTCGCAGAAGATACGCAGTATTTT.